Sequencing of this T cell receptor beta chain was carried out in a study of T cell changes during pregnancy in multiple sclerosis. This clone was counted between two and nine times. TCRdb's copy holds only in-frame clones and misses some; the assay was immunoSEQ multiplex PCR. There are under 70,000 clones in the sample; around 90% occur only once, and 1.3% lies in the top ten. The CDR3 runs 13 residues. Germline CDR1 and CDR2: SNHLY and FYNNEI. Trimming stripped 11 bases from V and 5 bases from J, with 18 bases between. The sample here was peripheral blood, taken in the second trimester of pregnancy. The chain uses TRBV2 and TRBJ1-2; possibly TRBD1 for D (6 bases). This receptor was taken from a female donor with multiple sclerosis, enrolled in a pregnancy study. The DNA of the CDR3 is TGTGCCGGATCAGGGGTGTCGGAGTATGGCTACACCTTC. Residues: CAGSGVSEYGYTF.